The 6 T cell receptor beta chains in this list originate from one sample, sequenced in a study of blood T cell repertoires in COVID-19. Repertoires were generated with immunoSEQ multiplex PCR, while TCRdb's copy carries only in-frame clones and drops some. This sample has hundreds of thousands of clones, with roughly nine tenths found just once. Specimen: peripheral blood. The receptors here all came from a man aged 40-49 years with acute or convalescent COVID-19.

Here the CDR3 reads CASSKAGLASQETQYF. The CDR3 DNA sequence: TGTGCCAGCAGCAAAGCGGGACTAGCGTCTCAAGAGACCCAGTACTTC. The V gene is TRBV21-1, the J gene TRBJ2-5; TRBD2, the table's D call, was not compared with the DNA. TRBV21-1 represents a pseudogene. This CDR3 comprises 16 residues.

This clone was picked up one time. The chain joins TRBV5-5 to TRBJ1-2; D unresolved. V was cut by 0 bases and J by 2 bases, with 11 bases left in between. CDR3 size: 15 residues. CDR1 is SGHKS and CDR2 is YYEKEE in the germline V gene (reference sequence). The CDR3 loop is CASSLGVSGNYGYTF. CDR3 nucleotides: TGTGCCAGCAGCTTGGGGGTTTCGGGGAACTATGGCTACACCTTC.

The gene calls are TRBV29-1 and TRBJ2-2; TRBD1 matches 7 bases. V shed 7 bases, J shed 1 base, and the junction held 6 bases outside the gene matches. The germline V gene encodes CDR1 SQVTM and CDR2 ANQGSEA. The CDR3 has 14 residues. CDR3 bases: TGCAGCGCCGACGGGGACAGGAACACCGGGGAGCTGTTTTTT. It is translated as CSADGDRNTGELFF.

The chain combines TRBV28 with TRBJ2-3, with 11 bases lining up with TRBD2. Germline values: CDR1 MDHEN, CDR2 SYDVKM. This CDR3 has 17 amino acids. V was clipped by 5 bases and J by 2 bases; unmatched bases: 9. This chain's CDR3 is CASSPLAGGPLTDTQYF. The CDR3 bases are TGTGCCAGCAGTCCGCTAGCGGGGGGACCTCTCACAGATACGCAGTATTTT.

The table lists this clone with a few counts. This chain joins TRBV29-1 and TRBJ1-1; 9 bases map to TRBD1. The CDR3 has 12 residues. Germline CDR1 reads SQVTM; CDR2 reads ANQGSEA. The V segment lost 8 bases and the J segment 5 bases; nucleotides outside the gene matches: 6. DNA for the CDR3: TGCAGCACCTCGACAGGGGGGACTGAAGCTTTCTTT. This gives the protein CSTSTGGTEAFF.

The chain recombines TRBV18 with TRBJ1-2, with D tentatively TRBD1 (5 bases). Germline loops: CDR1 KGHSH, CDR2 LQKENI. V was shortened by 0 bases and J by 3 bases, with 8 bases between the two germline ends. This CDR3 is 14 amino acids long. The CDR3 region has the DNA TGTGCCAGCTCACCACCGACCAGGGACTATGGCTACACCTTC. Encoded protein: CASSPPTRDYGYTF.